Shown below are 5 T cell receptor beta chains from a single sample sequenced in a study of Ad26.COV2.S vaccination and SARS-CoV-2 variants. The data were produced by immunoSEQ multiplex PCR, yet TCRdb's version contains in-frame clones alone and is incomplete. The sample lists about 680,000 clones; around 92% were seen once. The treatment here: 15 to 20 received Ad26.COV2.S at low or high dose, single or two shots; roughly five received placebo; per-sample allocation not given. Sample collection was performed on day 63 after the first vaccine or placebo injection. The source was peripheral blood, collected in a trial of Ad26.COV2.S vaccine versus placebo. Source of these receptors: a person aged 18-65 years who received the Ad26.COV2.S COVID-19 vaccine or a placebo.

The chain recombines TRBV12-3 or TRBV12-4 with TRBJ1-1; D ambiguous. This CDR3 comprises 12 residues. The V end lost 8 bases, the J end lost 0 bases, and 7 bases lay between the germline ends. CDR3 in DNA: TGTGCCAGCCAGGTGATGAACACTGAAGCTTTCTTT. Amino acids: CASQVMNTEAFF.

CDR3 residues: CASSIAGGGRSEAFF. In DNA, the CDR3 is TGTGCCAGTAGTATAGCCGGAGGGGGTCGGTCTGAAGCTTTCTTT. V usage is TRBV19 and J usage is TRBJ1-1; D may be TRBD1 (6 bases). The CDR3 is made up of 15 amino acids. V gave up 1 base and J gave up 6 bases, with 15 bases separating them. CDR1 and CDR2 from the germline V gene are LNHDA and SQIVND (reference sequence).

This clone came up once. The CDR3 loop is CASSATSGSFNEQFF. The CDR3 DNA follows: TGTGCCAGCAGCGCTACTAGCGGGAGTTTCAATGAGCAGTTCTTC. The chain is built from TRBV5-5 and TRBJ2-1; 11 nucleotides line up with TRBD2. Germline V gives CDR1 SGHKS, CDR2 YYEKEE (reference sequence). Germline trimming cut 4 bases from V and 6 bases from J; bases unmatched to any gene: 6. CDR3 length equals 15 residues.

The DNA for the CDR3 is TGTGCCAGTAACCCGACAGGGGGCAATCAGCCCCAGCATTTT. Translating it yields CASNPTGGNQPQHF. The V and J genes are TRBV19 and TRBJ1-5; 8 bases agree with TRBD1. V lost 7 bases and J lost 2; bases outside the gene matches: 4. Germline V gives CDR1 LNHDA, CDR2 SQIVND (reference sequence). This CDR3 has 14 amino acids.

This chain joins TRBV5-4 and TRBJ2-1, with 9 bases lining up with TRBD2. This CDR3 is 15 amino acids long. Germline V gene sequence: CDR1 SGHNT, CDR2 YYREEE (reference sequence). V lost 3 bases and J lost 7; bases outside the gene matches: 8. The CDR3, as DNA: TGTGCCAGCAGCTCTGACCGCGGGAGGGTTAATGAGCAGTTCTTC. As protein: CASSSDRGRVNEQFF. Full variable domain (missing parts from reference TRBV5-4 and TRBJ2-1): ETGVTQSPTHLIKTRGQQVTLRCSSQSGHNTVSWYQQALGQGPQFIFQYYREEENGRGNFPPRFSGLQFPNYSSELNVNALELDDSALYLCASSSDRGRVNEQFFGPGTRLTVL.